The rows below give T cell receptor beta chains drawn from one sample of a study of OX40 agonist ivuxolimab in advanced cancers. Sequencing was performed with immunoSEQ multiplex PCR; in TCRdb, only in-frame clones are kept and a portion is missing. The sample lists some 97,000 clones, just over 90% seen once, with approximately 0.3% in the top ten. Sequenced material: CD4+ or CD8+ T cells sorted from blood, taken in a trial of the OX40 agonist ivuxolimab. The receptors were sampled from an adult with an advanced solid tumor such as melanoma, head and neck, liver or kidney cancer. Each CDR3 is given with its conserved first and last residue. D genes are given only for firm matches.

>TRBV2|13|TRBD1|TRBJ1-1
CASGTDTNTEAFF
TGTGCCAGCGGGACAGACACGAACACTGAAGCTTTCTTT
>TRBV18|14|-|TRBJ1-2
CASSPLAGVDGYTF
TGTGCCAGCTCACCACTGGCAGGGGTGGATGGCTACACCTTC
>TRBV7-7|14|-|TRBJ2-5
CASSLRGNQETQYF
TGTGCCAGCAGCTTACGGGGCAACCAAGAGACCCAGTACTTC
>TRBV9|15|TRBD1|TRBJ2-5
CASSPRDRGAETQYF
TGTGCCAGCAGCCCCCGGGACAGGGGGGCAGAGACCCAGTACTTC
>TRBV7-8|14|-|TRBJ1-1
CASSEGGSRTEAFF
TGTGCCAGCAGCGAAGGAGGGAGTCGGACTGAAGCTTTCTTT
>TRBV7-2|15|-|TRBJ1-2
CASSLRPGGTYGYTF
TGTGCCAGCAGCTTAAGGCCGGGGGGGACCTATGGCTACACCTTC
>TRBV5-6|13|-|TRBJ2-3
CASSPGRTDTQYF
TGTGCCAGCAGCCCCGGGCGGACAGATACGCAGTATTTT
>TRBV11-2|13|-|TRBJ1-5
CASSSYSNQPQHF
TGTGCCAGCAGCTCCTATAGCAATCAGCCCCAGCATTTT
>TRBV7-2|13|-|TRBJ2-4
CASSGQAKNIQYF
TGTGCCAGCAGCGGGCAGGCCAAAAACATTCAGTACTTC
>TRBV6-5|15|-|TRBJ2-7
CASSRGGRSSYEQYF
TGTGCCAGCAGCCGAGGGGGACGTAGCTCCTACGAGCAGTACTTC
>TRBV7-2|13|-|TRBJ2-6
CASSPPGANVLTF
TGTGCCAGCAGCCCCCCTGGGGCCAACGTCCTGACTTTC
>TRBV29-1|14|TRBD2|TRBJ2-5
CSALPLAGQETQYF
TGCAGCGCCCTACCGCTAGCGGGGCAAGAGACCCAGTACTTC
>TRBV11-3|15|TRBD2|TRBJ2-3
CASSLALAPLYTQYF
TGTGCCAGCAGCTTAGCACTAGCGCCGTTATATACGCAGTATTTT
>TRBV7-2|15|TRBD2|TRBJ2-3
CASSSAGPRTDTQYF
TGTGCCAGCAGCTCAGCGGGACCACGCACAGATACGCAGTATTTT